These T cell receptor beta chains were read from a single sample in a study of T cell responses to AZD1222 COVID-19 vaccine. Here immunoSEQ multiplex PCR was the method, and the copy in TCRdb shows in-frame clones only, minus some. The sample shows 75,000 to 95,000 clones, approximately 81% of them seen only once. The specimen was peripheral blood, collected on day 0 of AZD1222 vaccination. All receptors come from an adult in good health. CDR3s include the opening cysteine and the closing phenylalanine or tryptophan. D genes are given only for firm matches. Rows may omit the clone size; those that give it use once, few, many or a size class.

d_gene,j_gene,abundance,v_gene,CDR3nt,CDR3aa
NA,TRBJ1-4,NA,TRBV13,TGTGCCAGCAGCTACCAGGGAGGGCGTAATGAAAAACTGTTTTTT,CASSYQGGRNEKLFF
TRBD1,TRBJ2-1,few,TRBV10-3,TGTGCCATCAGGGACAGGGAAACCGGACGAAATGAGCAGTTCTTC,CAIRDRETGRNEQFF
NA,TRBJ1-2,NA,TRBV4-3,TGCGCCAGCAGCCAAGATCGTGCCGTCGGAGGCTACACCTTC,CASSQDRAVGGYTF
TRBD1,TRBJ2-3,NA,TRBV7-9,TGTGCCAGCAGCTTCCGACAGGGGTACACAGATACGCAGTATTTT,CASSFRQGYTDTQYF
TRBD1,TRBJ2-3,NA,TRBV7-9,TGTGCCAGCAGCTCGGACAGGAGCTTTGGGGATACGCAGTATTTT,CASSSDRSFGDTQYF
NA,TRBJ1-6,NA,TRBV30,TGTGCCTGGAGTGTGGGTTGGCAGGACTATAATTCACCCCTCCACTTT,CAWSVGWQDYNSPLHF
NA,TRBJ1-3,NA,TRBV9,TGTGCCAGCAGCGTAGGTGTCTCTGGAAACACCATATATTTT,CASSVGVSGNTIYF
NA,TRBJ2-1,NA,TRBV19,TGTGCCAGTAGTCGGGATGAGAGCTCCTACAATGAGCAGTTCTTC,CASSRDESSYNEQFF
NA,TRBJ1-1,NA,TRBV7-3,TGTGCCAGCAGCTTACAGCCCCAGGGGAGTCTGAACACTGAAGCTTTCTTT,CASSLQPQGSLNTEAFF
NA,TRBJ1-1,NA,TRBV2,TGTGCCAGCAGTGTGGGGGAAGCTTTCTTT,CASSVGEAFF
TRBD2,TRBJ2-3,few,TRBV19,TGTGCCAGTAGTATAGGGAGCGTGGCTAGCGGCAGCACAGATACGCAGTATTTT,CASSIGSVASGSTDTQYF
TRBD1,TRBJ1-2,NA,TRBV18,TGTGCCAGCTCCGAGACAGGGAGCGGCTACACCTTC,CASSETGSGYTF
NA,TRBJ2-5,NA,TRBV18,TGTGCCAGCTCACCTACAACTAGCTCTAACTCCCAGTACTTC,CASSPTTSSNSQYF
NA,TRBJ2-1,NA,TRBV5-1,TGCGCCAGCAGCTTGCCGGGGGCGGGGTACAATGAGCAGTTCTTC,CASSLPGAGYNEQFF
NA,TRBJ1-1,NA,TRBV15,TGTGCCACCAGCAGAGCAGGGGCCGGGGAGACTGAAGCTTTCTTT,CATSRAGAGETEAFF
TRBD1,TRBJ1-2,NA,TRBV30,TGTGCCTGGGGGGGACAGGGTTATGGCTACACCTTC,CAWGGQGYGYTF
TRBD1,TRBJ2-7,NA,TRBV9,TGTGCCAGCAGCGTAGTTGCGGGACAGGGGTACGAGCAGTACTTC,CASSVVAGQGYEQYF
NA,TRBJ2-5,NA,TRBV10-3,TGTGCCATCAGTGAAACCGTGGGAGAGACCCAGTACTTC,CAISETVGETQYF
NA,TRBJ1-1,NA,TRBV5-1,TGCGCCAGCAGCTTGGGGGTGAACACTGAAGCTTTCTTT,CASSLGVNTEAFF
NA,TRBJ1-3,NA,TRBV29-1,TGCAGCGTCGTGGGTGCGGGAAACACCATATATTTT,CSVVGAGNTIYF
NA,TRBJ1-2,NA,TRBV4-3,TGCGCCAGCAGCCAGGCACGACAAGATAACTATGGCTACACCTTC,CASSQARQDNYGYTF
NA,TRBJ2-7,NA,TRBV7-2,TGTGCCAGCAGGTTAGCGGTGAGCTCCTACGAGCAGTACTTC,CASRLAVSSYEQYF
NA,TRBJ2-1,NA,TRBV15,TGTGCCACCAGAACGACCGGGACAGAGCAGTTCTTC,CATRTTGTEQFF
TRBD1,TRBJ2-7,once,TRBV3-1/TRBV3-2,TGTGCCAGCAGCCAAGATCGGAGACAGGGGGGCCACGAGCAGTACTTC,CASSQDRRQGGHEQYF
NA,TRBJ2-7,NA,TRBV5-5,TGTGCCAGCAGCCGGGGTTTAGGGAGCTCCTACGAGCAGTACTTC,CASSRGLGSSYEQYF
TRBD2,TRBJ2-1,NA,TRBV9,TGTGCCAGCAGCTTTGAGAGGACTAGCGGGCTATACAATGAGCAGTTCTTC,CASSFERTSGLYNEQFF
NA,TRBJ1-2,NA,TRBV14,TGTGCCAGCAGCCCCCGTGGGATGGGGGATGGTGGCTACACCTTC,CASSPRGMGDGGYTF
TRBD1,TRBJ1-6,NA,TRBV3-1/TRBV3-2,TGTGCCAGCAGCCAGGGAACGACAGGGCGTAATTCACCCCTCCACTTT,CASSQGTTGRNSPLHF
NA,TRBJ2-2,NA,TRBV7-3,TGTGCCAGCAGCTCCCTAAGTGCCAGGCCCGGGGAGCTGTTTTTT,CASSSLSARPGELFF
NA,TRBJ1-4,NA,TRBV30,TGTGCCTGGAGTGCTGAACAGTTAACTAATGAAAAACTGTTTTTT,CAWSAEQLTNEKLFF
NA,TRBJ2-5,NA,TRBV5-5,TGTGCCAGCAGCTTGGCGGGGGCAGGGGGTCGAGAGACCCAGTACTTC,CASSLAGAGGRETQYF
NA,TRBJ1-1,few,TRBV4-2,TGTGCCAGCAGCCAAGATCAATTACCGGCGAACACTGAAGCTTTCTTT,CASSQDQLPANTEAFF
NA,TRBJ1-2,NA,TRBV28,TGTGCCAGCAGCATCCCAATCCCGCGCGATGGCTACACCTTC,CASSIPIPRDGYTF
NA,TRBJ2-7,NA,TRBV7-6,TGTGCCAGCAGCTTAGTACCCGGGGATGGCGAGCAGTACTTC,CASSLVPGDGEQYF
NA,TRBJ1-2,NA,TRBV2,TGTGCCAGCAGTGTGATCGCGGTCAGGGGCAATGGCTACACCTTC,CASSVIAVRGNGYTF
NA,TRBJ1-1,NA,TRBV19,TGTGCCAGTAGTGAAGTCAGCCGCCGAACTGAAGCTTTCTTT,CASSEVSRRTEAFF
TRBD1,TRBJ1-6,once,TRBV6-5,TGTGCCAGCAGTTCAGGACAGGGACGTAATTCACCCCTCCACTTT,CASSSGQGRNSPLHF
NA,TRBJ1-5,once,TRBV7-2,TGTGCCAGCAGCCCGCTTTCTGGGGGAAATCAGCCCCAGCATTTT,CASSPLSGGNQPQHF
NA,TRBJ2-1,NA,TRBV6-2/TRBV6-3,TGTGCCAGCAGTTACTCACGGGGGTTTTACAATGAGCAGTTCTTC,CASSYSRGFYNEQFF
TRBD2,TRBJ2-5,NA,TRBV27,TGTGCCAGCAGTTTGGGGTCGGGGGGACTATTAGGGGAGACCCAGTACTTC,CASSLGSGGLLGETQYF
NA,TRBJ2-2,NA,TRBV7-2,TGTGCCAGCAGCTTTGGGACCCTCGGAACCGGGGAGCTGTTTTTT,CASSFGTLGTGELFF
NA,TRBJ1-6,NA,TRBV19,TGTGCCAGTAGTATTCTAGGTCGGGATTCACCCCTCCACTTT,CASSILGRDSPLHF
NA,TRBJ1-6,NA,TRBV3-1/TRBV3-2,TGTGCCAGCAGCCAAGATCCAAGGGGGAGTTCCTATAATTCACCCCTCCACTTT,CASSQDPRGSSYNSPLHF
TRBD1,TRBJ1-1,NA,TRBV2,TGTGCCAGCAGCAAATTGACAGGGGCGAACACTGAAGCTTTCTTT,CASSKLTGANTEAFF
TRBD1,TRBJ2-3,NA,TRBV7-3,TGTGCCAGCAGCTTGGACAGGGGCGATACGCAGTATTTT,CASSLDRGDTQYF
NA,TRBJ1-2,NA,TRBV4-1,TGCGCCAGCAGCCAAGCTAACTATGGCTACACCTTC,CASSQANYGYTF
NA,TRBJ1-5,NA,TRBV10-3,TGTGCCATCAGTGATCGGGCAGGGGATAACAATCAGCCCCAGCATTTT,CAISDRAGDNNQPQHF
NA,TRBJ1-1,NA,TRBV25-1,TGTGCCAGCAGAAAAGACCTCAGGGGAGGGAAGGCTGAAGCTTTCTTT,CASRKDLRGGKAEAFF
TRBD2,TRBJ2-3,NA,TRBV19,TGTGCCACGCGGGGGGGAGCCTCCGGGGTAAGCACAGATACGCAGTATTTT,CATRGGASGVSTDTQYF
TRBD1,TRBJ1-5,once,TRBV6-6,TGTGCCAGCAGTCCACAGGGGGCTAGCAATCAGCCCCAGCATTTT,CASSPQGASNQPQHF
NA,TRBJ1-5,NA,TRBV6-2/TRBV6-3,TGTGCCAGCAGTCCACTATTATCCCCGGGATCTAGCAATCAGCCCCAGCATTTT,CASSPLLSPGSSNQPQHF
TRBD1,TRBJ1-4,NA,TRBV5-1,TGCGCCAGCAGCCCGTCCCGGGACAGGGAGGGGATAGAAAAACTGTTTTTT,CASSPSRDREGIEKLFF
NA,TRBJ1-6,NA,TRBV6-5,TGTGCCAGCAGTTACTTGCCGTCGGGGGGCAATTCACCCCTCCACTTT,CASSYLPSGGNSPLHF
NA,TRBJ2-2,few,TRBV2,TGTGCCAGGGTATCGAACACCGGGGAGCTGTTTTTT,CARVSNTGELFF
TRBD1,TRBJ1-6,NA,TRBV7-3,TGTGCCAGCAGCTTAAACAGGGGGAGTGATTCACCCCTCCACTTT,CASSLNRGSDSPLHF
NA,TRBJ2-5,NA,TRBV10-3,TGTGCCACGACGCCAGGGTTAGAATGGGAGACCCAGTACTTC,CATTPGLEWETQYF
NA,TRBJ1-2,NA,TRBV4-1,TGCGCCAGCAGCCCGGTCGGAAACAAGTACCCTAACTATGGCTACACCTTC,CASSPVGNKYPNYGYTF
NA,TRBJ1-1,once,TRBV6-6,TGTGCCAGCAGTGGGGGATCCGGAAACACTGAAGCTTTCTTT,CASSGGSGNTEAFF